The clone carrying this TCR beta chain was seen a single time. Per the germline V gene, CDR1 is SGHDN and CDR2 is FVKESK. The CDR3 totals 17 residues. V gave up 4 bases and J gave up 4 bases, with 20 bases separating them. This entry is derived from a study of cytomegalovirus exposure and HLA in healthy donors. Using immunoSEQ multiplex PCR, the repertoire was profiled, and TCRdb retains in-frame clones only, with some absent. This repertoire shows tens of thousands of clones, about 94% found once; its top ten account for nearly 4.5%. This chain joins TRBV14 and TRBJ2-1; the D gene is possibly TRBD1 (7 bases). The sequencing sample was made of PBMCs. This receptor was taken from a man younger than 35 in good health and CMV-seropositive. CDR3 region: CASSLPFGQGGYNEQFF. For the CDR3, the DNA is TGTGCCAGCAGCCTCCCGTTCGGGCAGGGGGGATACAATGAGCAGTTCTTC.